The entry that follows covers one T cell receptor beta chain sequence. A single record per CDR3 protein comes from TCRdb applying MiXCR to the PCR reads. The sample records over 15,000 distinct CDR3 sequences, 35% to 45% being singletons. This entry belongs to a study of immune characterization of retroperitoneal liposarcoma. Germline V gene sequence: CDR1 MNHNS, CDR2 SASEGT. The CDR3 totals 15 residues. Trimming stripped 6 bases from V and 4 bases from J, with 16 bases between. The specimen sequenced was blood. This clonotype originated in a male donor with retroperitoneal liposarcoma. The J gene is TRBJ1-5, the V gene TRBV6-1, with D possibly being TRBD1 (5 bases). In DNA form, the CDR3 reads TGTGCCAGCAGGGCGACGACAGCCTGGAATCAGCCCCAGCATTTT. Amino acid sequence: CASRATTAWNQPQHF.